This T cell receptor (beta chain) was sequenced in a study of regulatory T cells in long-lasting Graves disease. This sample's time point: newly diagnosed GD, antithyroid drugs for less than 3 months. PBMC RNA was the source of the TCR library. HTBI primers from iRepertoire and Arm-PCR of CDR3 regions yielded the TCR beta libraries. TCRdb fed the multiplex PCR reads into MiXCR, producing one record per CDR3 protein. This table holds roughly 350,000 distinct CDR3 sequences, around 16% found once. Germline V CDR1 and CDR2: MRHNA, SNTAGT. CDR3 length: 15 amino acids. J was trimmed by 9 bases and V by 3 bases; bases with no gene match: 5. The same data also contributed to another study, on T cells in Graves' hyperthyroidism and ophthalmopathy. From that paper: In the blood, most expanded thyroid clonotypes above 0.001 appeared as well.

The sequence came from a woman between 18 and 30 years old with Graves disease. Sequenced here: peripheral blood mononuclear cells (PBMCs), sampled at new diagnosis, from a patient treated with antithyroid drugs. The chain employs TRBV6-4 and TRBJ2-1, with 13 bases lining up with TRBD2. The CDR3 region has the DNA TGTGCCAGCAGTGAAACTAGCGGGGGGGCGAGTGAGCAGTTCTTC. Translation gives CASSETSGGASEQFF.